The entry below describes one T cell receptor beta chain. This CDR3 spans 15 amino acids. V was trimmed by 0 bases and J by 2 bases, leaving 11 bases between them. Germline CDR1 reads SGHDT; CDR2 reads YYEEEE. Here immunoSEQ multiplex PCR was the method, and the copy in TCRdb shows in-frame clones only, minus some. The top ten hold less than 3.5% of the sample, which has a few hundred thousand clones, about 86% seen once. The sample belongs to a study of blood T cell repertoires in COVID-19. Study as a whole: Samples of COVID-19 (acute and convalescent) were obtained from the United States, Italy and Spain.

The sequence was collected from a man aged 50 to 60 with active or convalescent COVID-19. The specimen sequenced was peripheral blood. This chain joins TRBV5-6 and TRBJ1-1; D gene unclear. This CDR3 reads CASSLEVSGNTEAFF. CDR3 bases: TGTGCCAGCAGCTTGGAGGTGTCGGGTAACACTGAAGCTTTCTTT.